This TCR beta chain was sequenced for a study of T-cell memory formation after mild COVID-19. Each CDR3 protein gets one entry after TCRdb re-called the 5' RACE reads with MiXCR. The sample carries hundreds of thousands of distinct CDR3 sequences, over 20% recorded once. In this sample, this clonotype turned up a few times. Per germline, CDR1 MGHRA and CDR2 YSYEKL. This CDR3 is 14 amino acids long. Trimming shortened V by 1 base and J by 2 bases, and 9 bases separated the two germline ends. The specimen sequenced was PBMCs or a T cell subset sorted from them (not recorded which). This TCR was sampled from an adult woman who had mild COVID-19 (a few samples of this study predate the infection). Cell type and time point are not known. The genes are TRBV4-1 and TRBJ2-7; possible D gene TRBD2, 5 bases. CDR3 protein: CASSQVQTTYEQYF. CDR3 DNA sequence: TGCGCCAGCAGCCAAGTACAGACTACCTACGAGCAGTACTTC.